Included here is one TCR beta chain sequence, with context. This specimen comes from a study of OX40 agonist ivuxolimab in advanced cancers. TCRdb keeps only in-frame clones here, not all; method: immunoSEQ multiplex PCR. The table has tens of thousands of clones, approximately 91% seen once. The material sequenced was CD4+ or CD8+ T cells sorted from blood, taken in a trial of the OX40 agonist ivuxolimab. This clonotype originated in an adult with an advanced solid tumor such as melanoma, head and neck, liver or kidney cancer.

The CDR3 DNA follows: TGTGCCAGCAGCGTAGGACGGGTCTCCTACAATGAGCAGTTCTTC. Amino acid sequence: CASSVGRVSYNEQFF. This rearrangement joins TRBV9 to TRBJ2-1; D unclear. The germline V gene has CDR1 SGDLS and CDR2 YYNGEE. This CDR3 has 15 amino acids. V was shortened by 0 bases and J by 0 bases, with 7 bases between the two germline ends.